This paragraph reports one TCR beta chain. This entry comes from a study of OX40 agonist ivuxolimab in advanced cancers. Study at large: Averaging 60 years in age, with a range of roughly 23 to 80, the cohort was approximately 83% male. Partial responses were achieved by three patients, one with hepatocellular carcinoma and two with cutaneous melanoma.

Using immunoSEQ multiplex PCR, the repertoire was profiled, and TCRdb retains in-frame clones only, with some absent. The table has 15,000 to 20,000 clones, 80% to 90% seen once; the top ten hold 13% to 15%. Trimming pared 4 bases from V and 13 bases from J, leaving 14 bases between. Germline CDR1 reads MNHEY; CDR2 reads SMNVEV (reference sequence). There are 12 residues in the CDR3. The rearrangement uses TRBV27 and TRBJ2-1; D gene uncertain. The input for sequencing was CD4+ or CD8+ T cells sorted from blood, taken in a trial of the OX40 agonist ivuxolimab. This receptor was identified in an adult with an advanced solid tumor such as melanoma, head and neck, liver or kidney cancer. The CDR3 bases are TGTGCCAGCAGTTCGAACAAGTTAAATCAGTTCTTC. This translates into CASSSNKLNQFF.